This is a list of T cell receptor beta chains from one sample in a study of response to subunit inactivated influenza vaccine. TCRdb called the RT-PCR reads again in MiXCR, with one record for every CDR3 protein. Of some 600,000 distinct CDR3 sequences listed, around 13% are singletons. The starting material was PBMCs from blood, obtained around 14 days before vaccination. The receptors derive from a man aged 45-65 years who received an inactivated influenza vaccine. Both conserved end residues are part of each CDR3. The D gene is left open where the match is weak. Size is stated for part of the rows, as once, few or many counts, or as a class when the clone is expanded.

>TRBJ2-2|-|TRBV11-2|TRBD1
TGTGCCAGCAGCTTAATCAGGACAGGGGGCCGCGGGACCGGGGAGCTGTTTTTT
CASSLIRTGGRGTGELFF
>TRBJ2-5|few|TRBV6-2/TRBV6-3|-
TGTGCCAGCAGTTATGGGGGTTCGGAAAACCAGTACTTC
CASSYGGSENQYF
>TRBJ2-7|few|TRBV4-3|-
TGCGCCAGCAGCCAAGATTTGGACAGTACCTACGAGCAGTACTTC
CASSQDLDSTYEQYF
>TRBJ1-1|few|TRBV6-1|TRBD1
TGTGCCAGCAGTCAACCGGACAGGTATGCTGAAGCTTTCTTT
CASSQPDRYAEAFF
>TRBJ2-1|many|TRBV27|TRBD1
TGTGCCACCTCACAGGGGGGTAGCCTTTACGGCCACAATGAGCAGTTCTTC
CATSQGGSLYGHNEQFF
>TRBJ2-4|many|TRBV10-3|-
TGTGCCATGGGCCCAGGGGCCAAAAACATTCAGTACTTC
CAMGPGAKNIQYF
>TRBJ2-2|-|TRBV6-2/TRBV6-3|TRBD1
TGTGCCAGCAGTATTGGGACAGCGAACACCGGGGAGCTGTTTTTT
CASSIGTANTGELFF
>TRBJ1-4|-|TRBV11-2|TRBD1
TGTGCCAGCAGCCGCGAAGGACAGGTGACTAATGAAAAACTGTTTTTT
CASSREGQVTNEKLFF
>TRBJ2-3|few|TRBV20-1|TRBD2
TGCAGTGCTAGAGATTGGGGACTAGCGGGAACAGATACGCAGTATTTT
CSARDWGLAGTDTQYF
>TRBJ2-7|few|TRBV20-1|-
TGCAGTGCTAGCAGTCCGGGAGAGAGCTACGAGCAGTACTTC
CSASSPGESYEQYF
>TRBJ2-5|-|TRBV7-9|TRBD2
TGTGCCAGCAGCGCAGCGGGACGACCTCCCCAAGAGACCCAGTACTTC
CASSAAGRPPQETQYF
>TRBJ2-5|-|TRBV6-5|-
TGTGCCAGCAGTTACTCGAAACTTCAAGAGACCCAGTACTTC
CASSYSKLQETQYF
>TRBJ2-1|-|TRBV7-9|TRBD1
TGTGCCAGCAGCTCAATATCGGACAGGGTCAATGAGCAGTTCTTC
CASSSISDRVNEQFF
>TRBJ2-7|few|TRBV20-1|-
TGCAGTGCTTCAGGGGGGCCCTCCTACGAGCAGTACTTC
CSASGGPSYEQYF
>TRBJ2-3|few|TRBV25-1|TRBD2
TGTGCCAGCAGTGCGCAAGCGGGAGGAGTGACAGATACGCAGTATTTT
CASSAQAGGVTDTQYF
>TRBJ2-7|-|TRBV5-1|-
TGCGCCAGCAGCCCGGTAGGGGGACAGCAGTACTTC
CASSPVGGQQYF
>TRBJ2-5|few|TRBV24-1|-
TGTGCCACCAGTGATTTGCACGGGGGACAAGAGACCCAGTACTTC
CATSDLHGGQETQYF
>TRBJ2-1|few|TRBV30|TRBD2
TGTGCCTGGAGAGGTGGCGGGAGGGGTGAGTTTTCCTACAATGAGCAGTTCTTC
CAWRGGGRGEFSYNEQFF
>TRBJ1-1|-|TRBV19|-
TGTGCCAGTAGTGAAAGGACGAACACTGAAGCTTTCTTT
CASSERTNTEAFF
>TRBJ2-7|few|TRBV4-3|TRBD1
TGCGCCAGCAGCCGAGGACAGGGTGCGGGAACCTACGAGCAGTACTTC
CASSRGQGAGTYEQYF
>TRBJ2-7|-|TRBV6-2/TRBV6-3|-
TGTGCCAGCAGACTCACGACAGTTACCTACGAGCAGTACTTC
CASRLTTVTYEQYF
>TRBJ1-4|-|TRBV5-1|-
TGCGCCAGCAGCCAGGACAGAACAAATGAAAAACTGTTTTTT
CASSQDRTNEKLFF
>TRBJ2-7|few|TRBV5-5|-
TGTGCCAGCAGCTTGGTTCCGGACCTCTACGAGCAGTACTTC
CASSLVPDLYEQYF
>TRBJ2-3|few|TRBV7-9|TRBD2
TGTGCCAGCAGCATCCCTAGCGGGAGGGGAGATACGCAGTATTTT
CASSIPSGRGDTQYF
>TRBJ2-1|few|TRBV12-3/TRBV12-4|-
TGTGCCAGCAGTTTAAGACAGGAGCCCTACAATGAGCAGTTCTTC
CASSLRQEPYNEQFF
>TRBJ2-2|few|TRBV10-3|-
TGTGCCATCAGTGGGGACATAAGAAACACCGGGGAGCTGTTTTTT
CAISGDIRNTGELFF
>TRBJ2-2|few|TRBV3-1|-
TGTGCCAGCAGTCAATCCTGGACCTACACCGGGGAGCTGTTTTTT
CASSQSWTYTGELFF
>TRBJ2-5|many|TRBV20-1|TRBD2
TGCAGTGCAACAAGGGGTGGACTAGCGAGGGGGGAGACCCAGTACTTC
CSATRGGLARGETQYF
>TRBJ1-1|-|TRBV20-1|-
TGCAGTGCAAGCCCAGGGAACACTGAAGCTTTCTTT
CSASPGNTEAFF
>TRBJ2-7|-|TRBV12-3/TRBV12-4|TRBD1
TGTGCCAGCAGGACAGGGGAGTCGGGGGAGCAGTACTTC
CASRTGESGEQYF
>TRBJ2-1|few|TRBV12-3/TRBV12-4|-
TGTGCCAGCAGAATCTCCGGGACTCTCAGCTCCTACAATGAGCAGTTCTTC
CASRISGTLSSYNEQFF
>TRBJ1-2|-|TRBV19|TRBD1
TGTGCCAGTAAGACAGGGTGGAACTATGGCTACACCTTC
CASKTGWNYGYTF
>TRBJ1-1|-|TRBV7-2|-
TGTGCCAGCAGCTTAGCGTTCAGGCCGCTGGAAGCTTTCTTT
CASSLAFRPLEAFF
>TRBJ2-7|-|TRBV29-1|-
TGCAGCGTTGCGGGACCCAGCTCCTACGAGCAGTACTTC
CSVAGPSSYEQYF
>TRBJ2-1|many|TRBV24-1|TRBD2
TGTGCCACCAGTGGCCTCCTTAGCGGGAGGGCCTCCTACAATGAGCAGTTCTTC
CATSGLLSGRASYNEQFF
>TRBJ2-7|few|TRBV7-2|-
TGTGCCAGCAGCTTTCTGGCGGGGGCCAACTACGAGCAGTACTTC
CASSFLAGANYEQYF
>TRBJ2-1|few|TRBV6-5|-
TGTGCCAGCAGTTATATAGGCCCGAATGAGCAGTTCTTC
CASSYIGPNEQFF
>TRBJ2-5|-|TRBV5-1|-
TGCGCCAGCAGCAGATCCGGGACGGAAGAGACCCAGTACTTC
CASSRSGTEETQYF
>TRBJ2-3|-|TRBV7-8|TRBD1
TGTGCCAGCAGCTCTTGGACAGGGCCAGATACGCAGTATTTT
CASSSWTGPDTQYF
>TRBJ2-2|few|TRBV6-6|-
TGTGCCAGCACCCCCCTTACCCCCGGGGAGCTGTTTTTT
CASTPLTPGELFF
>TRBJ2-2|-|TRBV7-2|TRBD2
TGTGCCAGCTTAGGACTAGCGGGGGGGGCGAGCGGGGAGCTGTTTTTT
CASLGLAGGASGELFF
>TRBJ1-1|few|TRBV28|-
TGTGCCAGCATTGGACCGGTTGACACTGAAGCTTTCTTT
CASIGPVDTEAFF
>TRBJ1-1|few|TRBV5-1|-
TGCGCCAGCAGCTTGGAAGCTACCAGGGCGAACACTGAAGCTTTCTTT
CASSLEATRANTEAFF
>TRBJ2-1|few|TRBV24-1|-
TGTGCCACCACCGACATCCCACGGGACCCCCGAGACAATGAGCAGTTCTTC
CATTDIPRDPRDNEQFF
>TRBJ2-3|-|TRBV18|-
TGTGCCAGCTCACCAGCCGGGGGCGGAGATACGCAGTATTTT
CASSPAGGGDTQYF
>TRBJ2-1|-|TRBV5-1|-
TGCGCCAGCAGCTTGGAGGGGTACAGTTTAAATGAGCAGTTCTTC
CASSLEGYSLNEQFF
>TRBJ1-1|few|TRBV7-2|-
TGTGCCAGCAGCTCCACCTGGGGGGCTGAAGCTTTCTTT
CASSSTWGAEAFF
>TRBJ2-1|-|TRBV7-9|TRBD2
TGTGCCAGCAGCTTAGGGACTAGCTTTTACAATGAGCAGTTCTTC
CASSLGTSFYNEQFF
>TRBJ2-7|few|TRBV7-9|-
TGTGCCAGCAGCGCACAGGGCTGGTCCTACGAGCAGTACTTC
CASSAQGWSYEQYF
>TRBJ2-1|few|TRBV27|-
TGTGCCAGCAGAAATTACAGGGTAAATGAGCAGTTCTTC
CASRNYRVNEQFF
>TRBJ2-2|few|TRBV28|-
TGTGCCAGCAGTTTCCCAGGACTCACCCGGGGAACCGGGGAGCTGTTTTTT
CASSFPGLTRGTGELFF
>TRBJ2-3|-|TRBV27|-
TGTGCCAGCAGCCTGAGGGCAGGGGTGGCAGATACGCAGTATTTT
CASSLRAGVADTQYF
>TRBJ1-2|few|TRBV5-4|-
TGTGCCAGCGTGGAGGGTAACTATGGCTACACCTTC
CASVEGNYGYTF
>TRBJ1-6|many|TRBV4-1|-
TGCGCCAGCAGCCAAGGCCTCTGGCCCCTCCACTTT
CASSQGLWPLHF
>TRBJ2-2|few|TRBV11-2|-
TGTGCCAGCAGCTTATCGGGATGGACCGGGGAGCTGTTTTTT
CASSLSGWTGELFF
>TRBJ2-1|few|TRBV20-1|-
TGCAGTGCCGAGGGAGCAAGAAATGAGCAGTTCTTC
CSAEGARNEQFF
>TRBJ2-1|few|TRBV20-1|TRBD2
TGCAGTGCTAGAGCGTTGGGGCTAGCGGGGGCCGCAAATGAGCAGTTCTTC
CSARALGLAGAANEQFF